This T cell receptor (beta chain) was found in a study of T cell responses to AZD1222 COVID-19 vaccine. Study-wide findings and caveats: Donors were largely white British and mainly female; clonal diversity was possibly underestimated.

This CDR3 region has 16 residues. The germline V gene has CDR1 MNHNS and CDR2 SASEGT. V shed 4 bases and J shed 0 bases, with 14 bases lying between them. Of note for this clone: Its target is not known.

Generated by immunoSEQ multiplex PCR, the TCRdb table keeps only in-frame clones and is missing some. The data show approximately 190,000 clones, around 92% seen once. The V call is TRBV6-1, the J call TRBJ2-3; possible D gene TRBD2, 7 bases. Sequencing used peripheral blood, obtained on day 0 of AZD1222 vaccination. This sequence was found in an adult in good health. CDR3 sequence: CASSGRRGASTDTQYF. In nucleotides, the CDR3 is TGTGCCAGCAGTGGACGTCGGGGGGCGAGCACAGATACGCAGTATTTT.